A selection of T cell receptor beta chains follows, all from one sample in a study of human T cells and chemical hapten exposure. TCRdb independently ran MiXCR on the RACE reads; one entry per CDR3 protein. The table includes about 89,000 distinct CDR3 sequences, 10% to 14% detected once. The sequencing here drew on whole blood, taken in connection with sensitization to the hapten diphenylcyclopropenone (DPC). These receptors were taken from a woman aged 55-69 years with alopecia areata. Some clones in this sample may be carry-over from other donors' samples. Each CDR3 is given with its conserved first and last residue.

len,v_gene,j_gene,CDR3aa
15,TRBV7-8,TRBJ2-3,CASSLLGGSTDTQYF
14,TRBV7-9,TRBJ2-3,CASSSSRGADTQYF
14,TRBV27,TRBJ1-2,CASSYNTFGVGYTF
15,TRBV20-1,TRBJ2-5,CSASGAGVRQETQYF
15,TRBV6-1,TRBJ1-2,CASSEEGRVPYGYTF
15,TRBV6-2/TRBV6-3,TRBJ1-1,CASSFAGQPNTEAFF
11,TRBV29-1,TRBJ1-2,CSVLGTYGYTF
14,TRBV15,TRBJ1-1,CATSRGLAGTEAFF
17,TRBV20-1,TRBJ2-7,CSASIIRGKYPYGEQYF
14,TRBV20-1,TRBJ2-1,CSASGTSGKNEQFF
15,TRBV3-1,TRBJ1-2,CASSQGPRARGGYTF
19,TRBV7-2,TRBJ2-6,CASSANPHRGLTGANVLTF
14,TRBV5-6,TRBJ1-4,CASSVGYPIEKLFF
16,TRBV18,TRBJ2-6,CASSPPAFSGANVLTF
15,TRBV3-1,TRBJ2-2,CASSRQTAGGPRLFF
20,TRBV3-1,TRBJ2-6,CASSQYPPGQGPSGANVLTF
17,TRBV11-2,TRBJ2-5,CASSLLAGTGRWETQYF
18,TRBV12-3/TRBV12-4,TRBJ2-5,CASSLKWTSGGAQETQYF
17,TRBV7-9,TRBJ1-1,CASSSRLAEGGRTEAFF
15,TRBV12-3/TRBV12-4,TRBJ2-4,CASSPTGLAKNIQYF
18,TRBV5-1,TRBJ2-3,CASSFFRSAARNSDTQYF
14,TRBV2,TRBJ1-2,CASSRQDGPYGYTF
14,TRBV12-3/TRBV12-4,TRBJ2-3,CASTRERGTDTQYF
14,TRBV27,TRBJ2-7,CASSRQGLSYEQYF
15,TRBV19,TRBJ1-2,CASTYRGAVTYGYTF
13,TRBV7-3,TRBJ2-5,CASSPRRGETQYF
15,TRBV19,TRBJ2-7,CASSLHRTGSYEQYF
15,TRBV7-2,TRBJ2-7,CASSLAGGKAYEQYF
13,TRBV7-2,TRBJ1-5,CASSRQGGQPQHF
14,TRBV2,TRBJ2-1,CASSTSGGYNEQFF
13,TRBV5-1,TRBJ1-2,CASSLAESYGYTF
12,TRBV5-1,TRBJ2-2,CASSFAGRVLFF
16,TRBV7-6,TRBJ2-5,CASSVRLGALSQTQYF
14,TRBV12-3/TRBV12-4,TRBJ1-2,CASSLALENYGYTF
16,TRBV5-1,TRBJ2-3,CASSLKLAGGSDTQYF
16,TRBV25-1,TRBJ2-3,CASERKGGLSTDTQYF